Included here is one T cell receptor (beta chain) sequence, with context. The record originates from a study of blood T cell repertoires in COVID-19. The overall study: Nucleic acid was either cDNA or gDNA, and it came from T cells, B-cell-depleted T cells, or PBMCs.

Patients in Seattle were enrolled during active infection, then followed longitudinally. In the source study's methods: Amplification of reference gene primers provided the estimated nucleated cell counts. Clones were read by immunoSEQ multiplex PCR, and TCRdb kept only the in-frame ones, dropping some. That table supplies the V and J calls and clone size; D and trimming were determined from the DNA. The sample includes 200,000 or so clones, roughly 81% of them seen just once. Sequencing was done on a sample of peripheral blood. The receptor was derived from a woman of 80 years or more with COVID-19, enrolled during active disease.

Here the CDR3 DNA reads TGCAGCGTTGAATTGCGGGGGTTGAACACTGAAGCTTTCTTT. This sequence encodes CSVELRGLNTEAFF. The chain links TRBV29-1 to TRBJ1-1; D is possibly TRBD1 (5 bases). The length of the CDR3 is 14 residues. CDR1 SQVTM and CDR2 ANQGSEA come from the germline V gene. The ends were cut back, 2 bases at V and 0 bases at J, with 10 bases in the middle.